This T cell receptor (beta chain) stems from a study of radiotherapy plus CTLA-4 blockade in lung cancer. Study-level background: Across the patients, objective responses occurred in approximately 19%, and disease control in roughly 31%. Study-level findings and limits: Dynamics of early blood T cell clones, together with interferon-beta, were reportedly the best predictors of response. Blood-borne expansion of tumor-derived TCR clones followed radiotherapy plus ipilimumab.

Germline assignment: CDR1 LNHDA and CDR2 SQIVND (reference sequence). The junction had 18 bases not matched to a gene; V was cut back by 6 bases and J by 3 bases. The CDR3 totals 18 residues. People whose metastatic non-small-cell lung cancer was chemo-refractory got focal radiation along with CTLA-4 blockade by ipilimumab. Sequencing was performed with immunoSEQ multiplex PCR; in TCRdb, only in-frame clones are kept and a portion is missing. The table lists about 45,000 clones, roughly 76% of them singletons. As concerns this clone: Its antigen is still unknown.

Source: peripheral blood, taken from a patient treated with radiotherapy plus ipilimumab. This clonotype was obtained from a human donor with non-small cell lung cancer who had stable disease on radiotherapy plus ipilimumab. The chain recombines TRBV19 with TRBJ1-2; 8 nucleotides line up with TRBD1. The CDR3 DNA reads as TGTGCCAGTAGATCGAAGTGGGCAGGGGGCGCGGAGTACTATGGCTACACCTTC. It is translated as CASRSKWAGGAEYYGYTF.